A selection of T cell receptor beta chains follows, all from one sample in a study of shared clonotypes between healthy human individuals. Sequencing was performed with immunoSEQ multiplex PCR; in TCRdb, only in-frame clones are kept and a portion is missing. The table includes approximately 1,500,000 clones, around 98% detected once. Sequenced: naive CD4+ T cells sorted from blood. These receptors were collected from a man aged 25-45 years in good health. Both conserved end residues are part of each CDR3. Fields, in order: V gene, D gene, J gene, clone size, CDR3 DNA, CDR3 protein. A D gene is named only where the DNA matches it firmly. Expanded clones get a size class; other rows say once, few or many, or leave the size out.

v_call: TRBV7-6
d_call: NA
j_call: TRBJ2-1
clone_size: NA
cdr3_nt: TGTGCCAGCAGCTTAGGACTGACCAATGAGCAGTTCTTC
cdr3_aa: CASSLGLTNEQFF

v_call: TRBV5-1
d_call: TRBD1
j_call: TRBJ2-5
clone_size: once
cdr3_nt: TGCGCCAGCAGCTTGGGGCCGGGACAGGGGCAAGAGACCCAGTACTTC
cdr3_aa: CASSLGPGQGQETQYF

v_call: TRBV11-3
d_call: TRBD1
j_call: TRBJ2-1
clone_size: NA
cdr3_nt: TGTGCCAGCAGCTTAAGGGGACAGGGGATCAACTACAATGAGCAGTTCTTC
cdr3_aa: CASSLRGQGINYNEQFF

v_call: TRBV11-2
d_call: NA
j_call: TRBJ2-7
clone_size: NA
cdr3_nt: TGTGCCAGCAGACGGAATCGGGGTTCCGAGCAGTACTTC
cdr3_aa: CASRRNRGSEQYF

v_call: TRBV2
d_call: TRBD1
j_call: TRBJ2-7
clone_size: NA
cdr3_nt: TGTGCCAGCAACCCCCGGGACAGGGGCTACGAGCAGTACTTC
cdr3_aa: CASNPRDRGYEQYF

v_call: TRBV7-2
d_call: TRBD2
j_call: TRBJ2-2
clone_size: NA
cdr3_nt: TGTGCCAGACGGCTAGCGGGATCCTCCGGGGAGCTGTTTTTT
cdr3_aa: CARRLAGSSGELFF

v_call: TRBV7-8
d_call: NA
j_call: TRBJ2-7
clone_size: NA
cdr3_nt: TGTGCCAGCAGCCCCAGTCACTACGAGCAGTACTTC
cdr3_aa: CASSPSHYEQYF

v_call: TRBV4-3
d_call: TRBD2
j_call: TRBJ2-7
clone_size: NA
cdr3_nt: TGCGCCAGCAGCCACAACAGTGGCGGGAGTATCCCCTACGAGCAGTACTTC
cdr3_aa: CASSHNSGGSIPYEQYF

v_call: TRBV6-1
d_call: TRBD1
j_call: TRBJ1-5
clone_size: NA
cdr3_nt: TGTGCCAGCAGTGAATACAGGACAGGGGGCGATCAGCCCCAGCATTTT
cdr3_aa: CASSEYRTGGDQPQHF

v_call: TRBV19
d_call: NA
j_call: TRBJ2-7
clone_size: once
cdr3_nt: TGTGCCAGTACCCAAGGAGGACGCCCTCTTTACGAGCAGTACTTC
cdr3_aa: CASTQGGRPLYEQYF

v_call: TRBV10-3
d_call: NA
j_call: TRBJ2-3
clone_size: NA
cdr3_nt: TGTGCCATCCGTGGTATTTCAGATACGCAGTATTTT
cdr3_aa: CAIRGISDTQYF

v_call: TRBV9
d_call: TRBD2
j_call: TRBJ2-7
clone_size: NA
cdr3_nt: TGTGCCAGCAGCGCCTCGACTAGCGGGGCATTCTACGAGCAGTACTTC
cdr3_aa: CASSASTSGAFYEQYF

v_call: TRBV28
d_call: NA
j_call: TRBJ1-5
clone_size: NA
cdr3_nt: TGTGCCAGCAGTAACCATCAAGGGGGGATTCAGCCCCAGCATTTT
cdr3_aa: CASSNHQGGIQPQHF

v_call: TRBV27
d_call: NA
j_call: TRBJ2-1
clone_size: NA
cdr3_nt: TGTGCCAGCACCACAGGTCTGGGGGTTTGGTTCTTC
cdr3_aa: CASTTGLGVWFF

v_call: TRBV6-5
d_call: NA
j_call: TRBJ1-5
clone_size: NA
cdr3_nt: TGTGCCAGCAGGGGGGGTCGCAATCAGCCCCAGCATTTT
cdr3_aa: CASRGGRNQPQHF

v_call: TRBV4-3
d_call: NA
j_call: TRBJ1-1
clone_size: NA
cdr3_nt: TGCGCCAGCAGCCTCAGCGAACAGGGGAACACTGAAGCTTTCTTT
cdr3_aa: CASSLSEQGNTEAFF

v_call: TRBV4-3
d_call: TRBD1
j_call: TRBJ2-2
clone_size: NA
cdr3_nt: TGCGCCAGCAGCGTTAGACAGGGGGGTAACACCGGGGAGCTGTTTTTT
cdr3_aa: CASSVRQGGNTGELFF

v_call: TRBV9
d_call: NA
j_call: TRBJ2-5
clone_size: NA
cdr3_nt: TGTGCCAGCAGCGTAGGCCAGGGTGGAGAGACCCAGTACTTC
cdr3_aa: CASSVGQGGETQYF

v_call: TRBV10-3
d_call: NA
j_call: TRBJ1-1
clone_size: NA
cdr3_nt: TGTGCCATCAGTGAGTCTTACGGGAACACTGAAGCTTTCTTT
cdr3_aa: CAISESYGNTEAFF

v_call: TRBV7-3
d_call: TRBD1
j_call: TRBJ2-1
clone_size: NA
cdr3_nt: TGTGCCAGCAGCTCATTACAGGGGAATGAGCAGTTCTTC
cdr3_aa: CASSSLQGNEQFF

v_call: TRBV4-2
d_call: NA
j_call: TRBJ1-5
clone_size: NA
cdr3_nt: TGTGCCAGCAGCAAGTCAGGGACTCAGCCCCAGCATTTT
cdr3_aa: CASSKSGTQPQHF

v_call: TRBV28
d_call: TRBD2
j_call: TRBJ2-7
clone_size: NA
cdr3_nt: TGTGCCAGCAGCTCCCCTAGCGGGAGCCACTACGAGCAGTACTTC
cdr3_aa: CASSSPSGSHYEQYF

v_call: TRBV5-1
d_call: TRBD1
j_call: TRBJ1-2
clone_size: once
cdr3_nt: TGCGCCAGCAGCTTGGAAGCCTGGACAGGAGGCTACACCTTC
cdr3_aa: CASSLEAWTGGYTF

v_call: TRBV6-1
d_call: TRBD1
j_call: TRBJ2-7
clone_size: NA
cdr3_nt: TGTGCCAGCAGAGTCGGGACAGGGCCCTCCTACGAGCAGTACTTC
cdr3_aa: CASRVGTGPSYEQYF

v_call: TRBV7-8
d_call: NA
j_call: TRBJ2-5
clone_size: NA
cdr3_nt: TGTGCCAGCAGCTTAGCCCATCTCGAGACCCAGTACTTC
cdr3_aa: CASSLAHLETQYF

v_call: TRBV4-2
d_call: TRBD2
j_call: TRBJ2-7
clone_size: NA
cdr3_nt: TGTGCCAGCAGCCCCCGGGGTGGACTAGGCTCCTACGAGCAGTACTTC
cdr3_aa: CASSPRGGLGSYEQYF

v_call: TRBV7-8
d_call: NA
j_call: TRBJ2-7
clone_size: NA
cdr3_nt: TGTGCCAGCAGCTTGGCCGGTGAGCAGTACTTC
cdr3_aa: CASSLAGEQYF

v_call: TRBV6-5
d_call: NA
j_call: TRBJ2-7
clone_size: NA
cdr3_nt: TGTGCCAGCAGTTACTACGTGGGGTGGGCCTACGAGCAGTACTTC
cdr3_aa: CASSYYVGWAYEQYF

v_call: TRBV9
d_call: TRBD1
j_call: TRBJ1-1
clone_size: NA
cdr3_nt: TGTGCCAGCAGCGAGACAGGGGGGTCGTTGACTGAAGCTTTCTTT
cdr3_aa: CASSETGGSLTEAFF

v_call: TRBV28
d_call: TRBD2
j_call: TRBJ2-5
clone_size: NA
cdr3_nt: TGTGCCCTTGCCCCCAGCGGGAGTAGGGGGGAGACCCAGTACTTC
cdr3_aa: CALAPSGSRGETQYF

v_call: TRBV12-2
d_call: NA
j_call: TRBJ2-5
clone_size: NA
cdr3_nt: TGTGCAAGTCGCTTACCCTACACTGCGGCCGGGGCTTACCAAGAGACCCAGTACTTC
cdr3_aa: CASRLPYTAAGAYQETQYF

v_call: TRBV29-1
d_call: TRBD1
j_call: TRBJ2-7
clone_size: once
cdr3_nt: TGCAGCGTTTTCACCGGGACAGGTGGGTACGAGCAGTACTTC
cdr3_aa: CSVFTGTGGYEQYF

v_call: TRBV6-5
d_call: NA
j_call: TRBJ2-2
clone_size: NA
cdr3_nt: TGTGCCAGCAGTTCCTTGCGGGGTATCACCGGGGAGCTGTTTTTT
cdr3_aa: CASSSLRGITGELFF

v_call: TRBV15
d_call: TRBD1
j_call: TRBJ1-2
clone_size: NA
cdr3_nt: TGTGCCACCAGCAAGTTAGGACAGGGGGTTTCTTTTGGCTACACCTTC
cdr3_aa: CATSKLGQGVSFGYTF

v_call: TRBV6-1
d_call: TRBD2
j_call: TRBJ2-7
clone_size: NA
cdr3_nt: TGTGCCAGCAGTGAAGCCACTAGCGGCTCCCGAGACGAGCAGTACTTC
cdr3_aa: CASSEATSGSRDEQYF

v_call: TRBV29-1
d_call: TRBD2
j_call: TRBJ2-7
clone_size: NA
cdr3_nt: TGCAGCGTTCGGGATAGCGGGGGCTACGAGCAGTACTTC
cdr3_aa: CSVRDSGGYEQYF

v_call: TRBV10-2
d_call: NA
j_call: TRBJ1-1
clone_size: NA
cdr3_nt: TGCGCCACTGGGGACACTGAAGCTTTCTTT
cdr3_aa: CATGDTEAFF

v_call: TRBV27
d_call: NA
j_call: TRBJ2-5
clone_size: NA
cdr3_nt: TGTGCCAGAGATAAAAAGCAAGAGACCCAGTACTTC
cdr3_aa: CARDKKQETQYF

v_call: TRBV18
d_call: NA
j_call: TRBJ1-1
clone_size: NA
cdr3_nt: TGTGCCAGCTCACCCTCCGTGGGGGCCATGAACACTGAAGCTTTCTTT
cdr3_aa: CASSPSVGAMNTEAFF

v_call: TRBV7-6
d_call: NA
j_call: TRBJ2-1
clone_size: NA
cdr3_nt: TGTGCCAGCAGCTTAGCCCAGGGCTCGGGTGAGCAGTTCTTC
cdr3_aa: CASSLAQGSGEQFF

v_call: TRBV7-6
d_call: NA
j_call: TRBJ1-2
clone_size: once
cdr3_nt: TGTGCCAGCAGCTTAGTAGCGGGGGCTGGCTATGGCTACACCTTC
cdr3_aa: CASSLVAGAGYGYTF

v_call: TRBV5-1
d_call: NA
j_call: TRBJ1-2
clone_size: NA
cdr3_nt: TGCGCCAGCACCTCGGACCCGGACTATGGCTACACCTTC
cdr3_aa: CASTSDPDYGYTF

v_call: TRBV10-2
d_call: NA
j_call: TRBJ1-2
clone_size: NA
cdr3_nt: TGCGCCAGCAGTGAGCAGGGTCCCTATGGCTACACCTTC
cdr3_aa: CASSEQGPYGYTF

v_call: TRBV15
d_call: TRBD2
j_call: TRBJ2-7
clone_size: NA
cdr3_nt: TGTGCCACCAGCAGAGAACTAGCGAACTCCTACGAGCAGTACTTC
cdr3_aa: CATSRELANSYEQYF

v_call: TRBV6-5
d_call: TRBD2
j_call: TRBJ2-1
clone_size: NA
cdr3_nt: TGTGCCAGCAGTTACCTAGCGGGGAGCTCCTACAATGAGCAGTTCTTC
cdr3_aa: CASSYLAGSSYNEQFF

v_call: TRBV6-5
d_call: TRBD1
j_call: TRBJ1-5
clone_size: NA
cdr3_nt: TGTGCCAGCAGTCACAGGGGCCGCAATCAGCCCCAGCATTTT
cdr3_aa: CASSHRGRNQPQHF

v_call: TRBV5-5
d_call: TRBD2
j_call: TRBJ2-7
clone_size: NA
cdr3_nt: TGTGCCAGCACCATCTCTAGCGGGGGCTACGAGCAGTACTTC
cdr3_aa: CASTISSGGYEQYF

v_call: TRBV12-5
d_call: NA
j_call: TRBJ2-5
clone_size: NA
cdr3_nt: TGTGCTAGTGGTTCGGGCTTAGGGCACCAAGAGACCCAGTACTTC
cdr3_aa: CASGSGLGHQETQYF

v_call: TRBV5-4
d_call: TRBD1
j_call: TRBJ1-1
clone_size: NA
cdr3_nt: TGTGCCACAACGACAGGGTTGGACACTGAAGCTTTCTTT
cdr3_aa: CATTTGLDTEAFF

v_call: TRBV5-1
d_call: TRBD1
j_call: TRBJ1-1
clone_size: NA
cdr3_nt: TGCGCCAGCAGCTTCCAACCTCCGGGACAGGGAGACACTGAAGCTTTCTTT
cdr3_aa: CASSFQPPGQGDTEAFF

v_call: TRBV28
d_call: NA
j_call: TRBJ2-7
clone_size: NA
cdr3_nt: TGTGCCAGCAGTTTAAGTGGCGGTCCCTCCTACGAGCAGTACTTC
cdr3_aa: CASSLSGGPSYEQYF

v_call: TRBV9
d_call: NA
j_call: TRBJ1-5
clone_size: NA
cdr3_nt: TGTGCCAGCAGCTACCCCGGCAGGGGCAATCAGCCCCAGCATTTT
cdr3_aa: CASSYPGRGNQPQHF

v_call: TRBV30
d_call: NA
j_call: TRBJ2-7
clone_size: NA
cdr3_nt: TGTGCCTGGGCCGCTGGCTACGAGCAGTACTTC
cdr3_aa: CAWAAGYEQYF

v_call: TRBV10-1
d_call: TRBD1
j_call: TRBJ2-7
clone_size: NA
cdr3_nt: TGCGCCAGCAGTGGGACAGGGACCTACGAGCAGTACTTC
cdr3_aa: CASSGTGTYEQYF

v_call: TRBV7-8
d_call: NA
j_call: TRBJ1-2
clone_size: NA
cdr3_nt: TGTGCCAGCAGCCCCCCAGGGAGGTTTAACTATGGCTACACCTTC
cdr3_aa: CASSPPGRFNYGYTF

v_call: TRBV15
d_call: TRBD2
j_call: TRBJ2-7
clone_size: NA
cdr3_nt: TGTGCCACCAGCAAGATAAACCTGGGGACTAGCGGATACGAGCAGTACTTC
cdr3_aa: CATSKINLGTSGYEQYF

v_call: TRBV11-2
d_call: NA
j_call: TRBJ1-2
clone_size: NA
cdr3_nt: TGTGCCAGCAGCACCCGGACGGCCGGGGACTACACCTTC
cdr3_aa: CASSTRTAGDYTF

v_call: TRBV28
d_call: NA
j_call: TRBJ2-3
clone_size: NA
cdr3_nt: TGTGCCAGCTGCCTGACCTTGGATACGCAGTATTTT
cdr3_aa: CASCLTLDTQYF

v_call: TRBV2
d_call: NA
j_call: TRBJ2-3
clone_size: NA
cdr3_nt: TGTGCCAGCAGTGCTTTAGGGTTCACAGATACGCAGTATTTT
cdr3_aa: CASSALGFTDTQYF

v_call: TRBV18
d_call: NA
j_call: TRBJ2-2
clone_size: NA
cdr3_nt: TGTGCCAGCTCACCTACGGTCACCGGGGAGCTGTTTTTT
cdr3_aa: CASSPTVTGELFF